What follows are 10 T cell receptor beta chains derived from one specimen sequenced in a study of T-cell memory formation after mild COVID-19. Each CDR3 protein is one row after TCRdb ran MiXCR on the 5' RACE reads. The table includes 120,000 or so distinct CDR3 sequences, around 15% detected once. The sample consisted of PBMCs or a T cell subset sorted from them (not recorded which). These receptors were taken from a man in his late teens or twenties who had mild COVID-19 (a few samples of this study predate the infection). Cell type and time point are not known.

A few counts support this clonotype. The gene calls are TRBV7-2 and TRBJ2-3; D perhaps matches TRBD1 (5 bases). This CDR3 has 15 amino acids. The V and J ends lost 1 base and 5 bases respectively, with 13 bases between them. In germline, CDR1 is SGHTA, CDR2 FQGNSA. DNA for the CDR3: TGTGCCAGCAGCTTAGGGGTAGGGGTGAAAGATACGCAGTATTTT. Encoded protein: CASSLGVGVKDTQYF.

This clonotype was recorded a few times. The CDR3 coding sequence is TGCGCCAGCAGCTTACCAGCGGGCACAGATACGCAGTATTTT. Its protein product is CASSLPAGTDTQYF. This chain connects TRBV5-1 to TRBJ2-3, with D tentatively TRBD2 (5 bases). V lost 2 bases and J 1 base, leaving 8 bases between the germline ends. CDR1 is SGHRS and CDR2 is YFSETQ in the germline V gene. This CDR3 is 14 amino acids long.

CDR3 loop: CSVAGRDGSDTQYF. The DNA of the CDR3 is TGCAGCGTTGCTGGTCGGGACGGATCAGATACGCAGTATTTT. The V gene is TRBV29-1, the J gene TRBJ2-3; D could derive from TRBD1 or TRBD2 (5 bases each). The V gene lost 4 bases and the J gene lost 4 bases, with 15 bases spanning the gap. Germline V gene data show CDR1 as SQVTM and CDR2 as ANQGSEA. CDR3 length equals 14 residues.

This clonotype was seen a handful of times. The V call is TRBV28, the J call TRBJ2-7; D ambiguous. This CDR3 spans 12 amino acids. The germline CDR1 and CDR2 sequences are MDHEN and SYDVKM. With 8 bases removed from V and 4 bases from J, the gap between germline ends came to 12 bases. The CDR3 nucleotides read TGTGCCAGCGGTAGGGTACGGTACGAGCAGTACTTC. Protein sequence: CASGRVRYEQYF.

CDR3 region: CASSQGVPSGGLSQYF. In DNA form, the CDR3 reads TGCGCCAGCAGCCAAGGGGTTCCTAGCGGGGGGTTGTCCCAGTACTTC. This rearrangement joins TRBV4-1 to TRBJ2-5, with 11 bases that match TRBD2. Germline V gene lookup returns CDR1 MGHRA and CDR2 YSYEKL. V dropped 1 base and J dropped 9; count of bases not matched to a gene: 10. This CDR3 contains 16 residues.

J is TRBJ2-1 and V is TRBV11-3, with TRBD1 identical over 8 bases. The CDR3 sequence is 15 residues long. J gave up 6 bases and V 3 bases, and 7 bases lay outside the gene matches. CDR1 is SGHNT and CDR2 is YENEEA in the germline V gene. The CDR3 DNA reads as TGTGCCAGCAGCTTCGATGACAGGGGTTGCAATGAGCAGTTCTTC. Its translation is CASSFDDRGCNEQFF.

This clonotype came up many times. This chain links TRBV7-2 with TRBJ2-2; 11 bases fit TRBD1. The CDR3 covers 16 residues. Germline V CDR1 and CDR2: SGHTA, FQGNSA. The junction had 4 bases not matched to a gene; V was cut back by 4 bases and J by 3 bases. The CDR3 nucleotides are TGTGCCAGCAGCTCACGGACAGGGGGCGACACCGGGGAGCTGTTTTTT. It is translated as CASSSRTGGDTGELFF.

This clonotype was observed at least ten times. The rearrangement links TRBV3-1 to TRBJ2-5, with 11 bases that match TRBD2. The V gene end was trimmed by 5 bases and the J gene end by 3 bases; junction bases not matched to a gene: 8. Germline-derived CDR1 and CDR2 are LGHDT and YNNKEL (reference sequence). The CDR3 spans 16 residues. The CDR3 sequence: CASSAALAGGKETQYF. The CDR3 DNA is TGTGCCAGCAGCGCCGCTTTAGCGGGGGGGAAAGAGACCCAGTACTTC.

The chain carries TRBV12-3 or TRBV12-4 and TRBJ1-6; maybe TRBD1 (6 bases). The CDR3 has 14 residues. V shed 5 bases and J shed 10 bases, with 15 bases lying between them. The CDR3 here is CASSPTGMKSPLHF. DNA for the CDR3: TGTGCCAGCAGTCCAACAGGGATGAAATCACCCCTCCACTTT.

Many counts were recorded for this clonotype. At one end, the junction sequence differs from germline, possibly due to a read error. The chain is built from TRBV7-9 and TRBJ2-3; 7 nucleotides align to TRBD1. The germline CDR1 and CDR2 sequences are SEHNR and FQNEAQ (reference sequence). This CDR3 is 13 amino acids long. The CDR3 sequence is CASSLGRDSPPHF. As DNA, the CDR3 is TGTGCCAGCAGCTTAGGTCGGGACAGTCCTCCCCATTTT.